This is a list of T cell receptor beta chains from one sample in a study of vaccination and CD4 T cells after COVID-19. TCRdb re-called the PCR reads through MiXCR, storing one row per CDR3 protein. The sample records roughly 16,000 distinct CDR3 sequences, about three quarters being singletons. Which antigens these TCRs recognize remains unknown. The sample taken for sequencing was CD4+ T cells from blood, cultured in vitro. These receptor sequences come from a human donor who had recovered from COVID-19. The CDR3 runs from the conserved cysteine through the conserved F or W. Fields, in order: J gene, clone size, D gene, V gene, CDR3 protein, CDR3 DNA. The D gene is left open where the match is weak. Part of the rows lack a size; the others show once, few, many or a class for expanded clones.

j_gene: TRBJ2-5; abundance: NA; d_gene: NA; v_gene: TRBV7-3; CDR3aa: CASSLYGRETQYF; CDR3nt: TGTGCCAGCAGCTTATATGGGCGGGAGACCCAGTACTTC
j_gene: TRBJ2-7; abundance: NA; d_gene: TRBD2; v_gene: TRBV29-1; CDR3aa: CSVDSAREGGYEQYF; CDR3nt: TGCAGCGTTGATTCGGCCCGGGAGGGGGGTTACGAGCAGTACTTC
j_gene: TRBJ2-7; abundance: NA; d_gene: NA; v_gene: TRBV6-2/TRBV6-3; CDR3aa: CASSYAGYEQYF; CDR3nt: TGTGCCAGCAGTTATGCCGGCTACGAGCAGTACTTC
j_gene: TRBJ1-1; abundance: once; d_gene: TRBD1; v_gene: TRBV20-1; CDR3aa: CSAEDRGVNTEAFF; CDR3nt: TGCAGTGCTGAAGACAGGGGTGTGAACACTGAAGCTTTCTTT
j_gene: TRBJ1-5; abundance: NA; d_gene: TRBD1; v_gene: TRBV20-1; CDR3aa: CSASRTGSNQPQHF; CDR3nt: TGCAGTGCTAGCCGGACAGGTAGCAATCAGCCCCAGCATTTT
j_gene: TRBJ1-1; abundance: NA; d_gene: NA; v_gene: TRBV7-3; CDR3aa: CASSLYGGNTEAFF; CDR3nt: TGTGCCAGCAGCTTATATGGGGGGAACACTGAAGCTTTCTTT
j_gene: TRBJ2-7; abundance: once; d_gene: NA; v_gene: TRBV10-3; CDR3aa: CAISDVGTEQYF; CDR3nt: TGTGCCATCAGTGATGTGGGGACCGAGCAGTACTTC
j_gene: TRBJ1-5; abundance: NA; d_gene: TRBD1; v_gene: TRBV7-2; CDR3aa: CASSLSTGALEQPQHF; CDR3nt: TGTGCCAGCAGCCTATCGACAGGGGCCCTCGAGCAGCCCCAGCATTTT
j_gene: TRBJ2-7; abundance: NA; d_gene: NA; v_gene: TRBV7-7; CDR3aa: CASSFPGGEQYF; CDR3nt: TGTGCCAGCAGCTTCCCCGGCGGTGAGCAGTACTTC
j_gene: TRBJ2-2; abundance: once; d_gene: NA; v_gene: TRBV7-3; CDR3aa: CASSFGMNTGELFF; CDR3nt: TGTGCCAGCAGCTTCGGGATGAACACCGGGGAGCTGTTTTTT
j_gene: TRBJ1-2; abundance: NA; d_gene: NA; v_gene: TRBV9; CDR3aa: CASSAQGNYGYTF; CDR3nt: TGTGCCAGCAGCGCTCAGGGAAACTATGGCTACACCTTC
j_gene: TRBJ1-5; abundance: NA; d_gene: NA; v_gene: TRBV27; CDR3aa: CASSSGGSFNQPQHF; CDR3nt: TGTGCCAGCAGTTCGGGGGGATCTTTTAATCAGCCCCAGCATTTT
j_gene: TRBJ1-1; abundance: NA; d_gene: NA; v_gene: TRBV27; CDR3aa: CASSLGHLREAFF; CDR3nt: TGTGCCAGCAGTTTGGGTCACCTCAGGGAAGCTTTCTTT
j_gene: TRBJ1-3; abundance: NA; d_gene: NA; v_gene: TRBV20-1; CDR3aa: CSASRYSRGNTIYF; CDR3nt: TGCAGTGCAAGCCGGTACAGCCGTGGAAACACCATATATTTT
j_gene: TRBJ1-5; abundance: NA; d_gene: NA; v_gene: TRBV20-1; CDR3aa: CSARDRGLSNQPQHF; CDR3nt: TGCAGTGCTAGAGATAGGGGACTTAGCAATCAGCCCCAGCATTTT
j_gene: TRBJ2-5; abundance: NA; d_gene: NA; v_gene: TRBV5-5; CDR3aa: CASSPTGPIETQYF; CDR3nt: TGTGCCAGCAGCCCGACAGGACCTATAGAGACCCAGTACTTC
j_gene: TRBJ2-2; abundance: NA; d_gene: TRBD1; v_gene: TRBV6-1; CDR3aa: CASTVDRGHTGELFF; CDR3nt: TGTGCCAGCACTGTGGACAGGGGCCACACCGGGGAGCTGTTTTTT
j_gene: TRBJ1-5; abundance: few; d_gene: NA; v_gene: TRBV20-1; CDR3aa: CSARPQGRPQHF; CDR3nt: TGCAGTGCTAGACCCCAGGGTCGCCCCCAGCATTTT
j_gene: TRBJ1-5; abundance: NA; d_gene: TRBD1; v_gene: TRBV7-2; CDR3aa: CASSLEYGTGGRQPQHF; CDR3nt: TGTGCCAGCAGCTTAGAGTACGGGACAGGGGGCCGTCAGCCCCAGCATTTT
j_gene: TRBJ2-7; abundance: NA; d_gene: TRBD1; v_gene: TRBV6-2/TRBV6-3; CDR3aa: CASSYSTGAGEQYF; CDR3nt: TGTGCCAGCAGTTACTCGACAGGGGCCGGGGAGCAGTACTTC
j_gene: TRBJ2-5; abundance: few; d_gene: NA; v_gene: TRBV6-2/TRBV6-3; CDR3aa: CASSYPQGAPLREKTQYF; CDR3nt: TGTGCCAGCAGTTACCCGCAGGGGGCCCCTTTGCGGGAGAAGACCCAGTACTTC
j_gene: TRBJ2-2; abundance: few; d_gene: TRBD2; v_gene: TRBV2; CDR3aa: CASSASGLNTGELFF; CDR3nt: TGTGCCAGCAGTGCTAGCGGACTTAACACCGGGGAGCTGTTTTTT
j_gene: TRBJ1-5; abundance: NA; d_gene: NA; v_gene: TRBV27; CDR3aa: CASSLREGQPQHF; CDR3nt: TGTGCCAGCAGTTTAAGGGAGGGTCAGCCCCAGCATTTT
j_gene: TRBJ2-1; abundance: once; d_gene: TRBD1; v_gene: TRBV5-1; CDR3aa: CASSSTPPGTGGIDEQFF; CDR3nt: TGCGCCAGCAGCTCCACCCCACCCGGGACAGGGGGCATCGATGAGCAGTTCTTC
j_gene: TRBJ1-5; abundance: few; d_gene: TRBD1; v_gene: TRBV5-3; CDR3aa: CARSPRDRGQPQHF; CDR3nt: TGTGCCAGAAGCCCCAGGGACAGAGGGCAGCCCCAGCATTTT
j_gene: TRBJ1-2; abundance: few; d_gene: NA; v_gene: TRBV6-1; CDR3aa: CASRTPDGSKGYTF; CDR3nt: TGTGCCAGCAGAACACCGGACGGATCCAAGGGCTACACCTTC
j_gene: TRBJ2-3; abundance: once; d_gene: NA; v_gene: TRBV30; CDR3aa: CAWSGRSPPNTQYF; CDR3nt: TGTGCCTGGAGTGGGCGGTCCCCCCCAAATACGCAGTATTTT
j_gene: TRBJ1-2; abundance: NA; d_gene: NA; v_gene: TRBV20-1; CDR3aa: CSADLGKPGYTF; CDR3nt: TGCAGTGCCGATCTAGGTAAACCTGGCTACACCTTC
j_gene: TRBJ2-7; abundance: NA; d_gene: TRBD1; v_gene: TRBV20-1; CDR3aa: CSATTGGYEQYF; CDR3nt: TGCAGTGCTACGACAGGGGGCTACGAGCAGTACTTC
j_gene: TRBJ2-7; abundance: NA; d_gene: TRBD2; v_gene: TRBV6-1; CDR3aa: CASTILAEGTYEQYF; CDR3nt: TGTGCCAGCACTATACTAGCGGAGGGTACCTACGAGCAGTACTTC
j_gene: TRBJ2-2; abundance: NA; d_gene: TRBD2; v_gene: TRBV25-1; CDR3aa: CASGRAGSTGELFF; CDR3nt: TGTGCCAGCGGGAGGGCAGGGAGCACCGGGGAGCTGTTTTTT
j_gene: TRBJ1-5; abundance: few; d_gene: NA; v_gene: TRBV21-1; CDR3aa: CASSEVSQPQHF; CDR3nt: TGTGCCAGCAGCGAAGTCAGCCAGCCCCAGCATTTT
j_gene: TRBJ2-7; abundance: NA; d_gene: TRBD1; v_gene: TRBV6-1; CDR3aa: CASSLTGTYDEQYF; CDR3nt: TGTGCCAGCAGCCTGACAGGGACCTATGACGAGCAGTACTTC
j_gene: TRBJ1-5; abundance: NA; d_gene: TRBD1; v_gene: TRBV20-1; CDR3aa: CSARSGGVQPQHF; CDR3nt: TGCAGTGCTAGGTCAGGGGGCGTCCAGCCCCAGCATTTT